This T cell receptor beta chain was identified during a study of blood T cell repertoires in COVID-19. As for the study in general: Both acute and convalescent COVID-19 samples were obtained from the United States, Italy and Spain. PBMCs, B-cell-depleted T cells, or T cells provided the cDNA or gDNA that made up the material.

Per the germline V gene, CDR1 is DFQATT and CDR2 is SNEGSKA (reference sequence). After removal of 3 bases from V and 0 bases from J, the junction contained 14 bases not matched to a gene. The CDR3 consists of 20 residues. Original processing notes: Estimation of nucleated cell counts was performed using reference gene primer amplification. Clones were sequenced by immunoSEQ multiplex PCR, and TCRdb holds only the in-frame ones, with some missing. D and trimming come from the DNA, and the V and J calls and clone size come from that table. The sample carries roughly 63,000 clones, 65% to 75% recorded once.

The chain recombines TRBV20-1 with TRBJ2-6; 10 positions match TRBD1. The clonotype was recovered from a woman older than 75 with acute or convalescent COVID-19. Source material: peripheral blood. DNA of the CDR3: TGCAGTGCTAGTCCGGGCAAGGGACAGGGGACATCCTCTGGGGCCAACGTCCTGACTTTC. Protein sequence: CSASPGKGQGTSSGANVLTF.